A single sample gave rise to the 15 T cell receptor beta chains below, sequenced in a study of cytomegalovirus exposure and HLA in healthy donors. Primers for the PCR totalled 60 Vbeta and 13 Jbeta. Assay: immunoSEQ multiplex PCR; the TCRdb copy retains only in-frame clones and omits some. Among fewer than 200,000 clones listed, 75% to 85% were seen once. The sample taken for sequencing was PBMCs. These receptors were obtained from a girl aged 2-10 years in good health and CMV-seropositive.

CDR3 sequence reads: CASSFLWESYEQYF. DNA for the CDR3: TGTGCCAGCAGCTTCCTCTGGGAGTCCTACGAGCAGTACTTC. The chain links TRBV11-2 to TRBJ2-7, with D possibly TRBD2 on 5 matching bases. CDR1 and CDR2 from the germline V gene are SGHAT and FQNNGV. V lost 3 bases, J lost 1 base, and 10 bases lay in between. The length of the CDR3 is 14 residues.

This chain links TRBV30 with TRBJ2-2; D not certain. V was shortened by 1 base and J by 1 base, with 7 bases between the two germline ends. Germline CDR1 reads GTSNPN; CDR2 reads SVGIG (reference sequence). The CDR3 covers 14 residues. CDR3 residues: CAWSAHLNTGELFF. DNA for the CDR3: TGTGCCTGGAGTGCACACCTGAACACCGGGGAGCTGTTTTTT.

V gene TRBV2 combines with J gene TRBJ2-7; possibly TRBD1 for D (5 bases). Trimming cost V 5 bases and J 3 bases, with 23 bases left between them. The germline gives CDR1 SNHLY, CDR2 FYNNEI. CDR3 size: 17 residues. In DNA form, the CDR3 reads TGTGCCAGCAGTCCGAGAATTAACCTAGGACACCTCTACGAGCAGTACTTC. Translated: CASSPRINLGHLYEQYF. Complete variable domain (other parts from reference TRBV2 and TRBJ2-7): EPEVTQTPSHQVTQMGQEVILRCVPISNHLYFYWYRQILGQKVEFLVSFYNNEISEKSEIFDDQFSVERPDGSNFTLKIRSTKLEDSAMYFCASSPRINLGHLYEQYFGPGTRLTVT.

The chain links TRBV6-1 to TRBJ1-2; D not certain. The CDR3 covers 13 residues. The ends were cut back, 6 bases at V and 2 bases at J, with 10 bases in the middle. Germline V gene lookup returns CDR1 MNHNS and CDR2 SASEGT. The CDR3 DNA reads as TGTGCCAGCAGGGTAGACAACAACTATGGCTACACCTTC. Amino acid sequence: CASRVDNNYGYTF.

The gene calls are TRBV28 and TRBJ2-5; 10 nucleotides agree with TRBD1. V dropped 6 bases and J dropped 7; count of bases not matched to a gene: 5. CDR3 length equals 13 residues. CDR1 and CDR2 (germline): MDHEN, SYDVKM. The CDR3 nucleotides are TGTGCCAGCAGGGACAGGGGGACTGGGACCCAGTACTTC. Encoded protein: CASRDRGTGTQYF.

The genes are TRBV28 and TRBJ2-2, with TRBD1 matching 7 bases. Germline V gene data show CDR1 as MDHEN and CDR2 as SYDVKM. J lost 6 bases, V lost 5 bases, and 6 bases had no gene match. The CDR3 covers 14 residues. For the CDR3, the DNA is TGTGCCAGCAGTGTGACAGGGATGCCCGGGGAGCTGTTTTTT. This encodes CASSVTGMPGELFF.

This rearrangement joins TRBV9 to TRBJ2-5, with TRBD2 identical over 7 bases. Trimming removed 4 bases from V and 4 bases from J; junction bases left unmatched: 13. Germline V gene sequence: CDR1 SGDLS, CDR2 YYNGEE. The CDR3 is made up of 16 amino acids. CDR3 region: CASSRSVAGVRETQYF. As DNA, the CDR3 is TGTGCCAGCAGCCGATCGGTTGCGGGAGTAAGAGAGACCCAGTACTTC.

CDR3 DNA: TGCGCCAGCAGCCAAGAAGACAGCAAGCAAGAGACCCAGTACTTC. Translation gives CASSQEDSKQETQYF. J is TRBJ2-5 and V is TRBV4-1; TRBD1 might be the D (5 bases). V lost 0 bases to trimming and J lost 2 bases, with 10 bases between them. This CDR3 has 15 amino acids. Germline V CDR1 and CDR2: MGHRA, YSYEKL.

This clone was picked up a small number of times. The chain has TRBV4-1 and TRBJ2-1; 12 nucleotides agree with TRBD1. Germline V gene sequence: CDR1 MGHRA, CDR2 YSYEKL. The J segment lost 6 bases and the V segment lost 1 base, leaving 4 bases of the junction unmatched. CDR3 length: 16 amino acids. The DNA for the CDR3 is TGCGCCAGCAGCCAAGTCGGGACAGGGGGCATCAATGAGCAGTTCTTC. Its translation is CASSQVGTGGINEQFF.

J is TRBJ2-2 and V is TRBV19, with 7 bases matching TRBD1. The V and J ends lost 4 bases and 3 bases, in that order; junction bases with no gene match: 11. This CDR3 has 17 residues. Germline V gene data show CDR1 as LNHDA and CDR2 as SQIVND (reference sequence). The CDR3 region has the DNA TGTGCCAGTAGTACATCCCCCCGACAGGGCTACACCGGGGAGCTGTTTTTT. Protein product: CASSTSPRQGYTGELFF.

CDR3 bases: TGTGCCAGCTCAGGCGGGAGCTCCTACAATGAGCAGTTCTTC. Translating gives CASSGGSSYNEQFF. The chain uses TRBV18 and TRBJ2-1; 7 nucleotides line up with TRBD2. This CDR3 has 14 amino acids. The V and J ends lost 5 bases and 0 bases, in that order; junction bases with no gene match: 1. Germline CDR1 and CDR2: KGHSH and LQKENI.

The chain carries TRBV5-6 and TRBJ2-7; 9 bases fit TRBD2. Losses at the gene ends were 3 bases for V and 6 bases for J; bases not matched to a gene: 13. The CDR3 contains 16 residues. The V gene's germline CDR1 is SGHDT and CDR2 YYEEEE. The CDR3 sequence: CASSSTWGLAFTEQYF. CDR3 in DNA: TGTGCCAGCAGCTCGACGTGGGGACTAGCTTTTACCGAGCAGTACTTC.

Only one count was recorded for this clone. This chain links TRBV4-2 with TRBJ1-5; the D is unclear. Trimming removed 4 bases from V and 0 bases from J, with 13 bases in between. This CDR3 region has 16 residues. Germline loops: CDR1 LGHNA, CDR2 YNFKEQ. The chain's CDR3 is CASSPNSYYSNQPQHF. CDR3 sequence (DNA): TGTGCCAGCAGCCCGAACAGTTATTATAGCAATCAGCCCCAGCATTTT.

This clone was seen a single time. V usage is TRBV30 and J usage is TRBJ2-1; 9 bases are shared with TRBD2. Looked up from germline, CDR1 is GTSNPN and CDR2 is SVGIG (reference sequence). The CDR3 is made up of 15 amino acids. Trimming took 4 bases from V and 0 from J; bases not matched to a gene: 4. The CDR3 DNA reads TGTGCCTGGAACGGACTAGCGCGCTCCTACAATGAGCAGTTCTTC. Translation: CAWNGLARSYNEQFF.

The chain uses TRBV28 and TRBJ2-7; TRBD1 agrees at 8 bases. Trimming removed 5 bases from V and 2 bases from J; junction bases left unmatched: 11. The CDR3 has 16 residues. Germline V gene sequence: CDR1 MDHEN, CDR2 SYDVKM. CDR3 loop: CASSTPGTGNPYEQYF. In nucleotides, the CDR3 is TGTGCCAGCAGTACCCCCGGGACAGGTAACCCCTACGAGCAGTACTTC.